These T cell receptor beta chains were read from a single sample in a study of identical twins. TCRdb itself ran the 5' RACE reads through MiXCR, one entry per CDR3 protein. This table holds around 1.7 million distinct CDR3 sequences, 25% to 35% found once. The sample comprised cord blood. The receptors were gathered from a newborn girl in good health. CDR3s include the opening cysteine and the closing phenylalanine or tryptophan. The D gene is left open where the match is weak. Rows give clone size only sometimes, using once, few, many, or a class for an expanded clone.

v_gene,abundance,d_gene,CDR3aa
TRBV4-2,few,.,CASSQDRPLASQGADTQYF
TRBV24-1,.,TRBD1,CATSDLRTGGIEQYF
TRBV25-1,few,.,CASSELEGSNEKLFF
TRBV21-1,many,.,CASSKRDTQYF
TRBV6-1,few,TRBD1,CASRAGQATPNSPLHF
TRBV24-1,many,.,CATSDLRQETQYF
TRBV25-1,many,TRBD1,CASGQGYEQYF
TRBV20-1,.,.,CSATKGFSDTQYF
TRBV20-1,.,TRBD1,CSAPDRAEGQPQHF
TRBV9,few,.,CASSVNVGAYNEQFF
TRBV5-1,.,TRBD1,CASSFGTAADNEQYF
TRBV14,few,.,CASSQGPLEFF
TRBV29-1,.,TRBD1,CSVEGTPGQGNNEQFF
TRBV5-1,few,.,CASSFDREGYEQYF
TRBV18,few,.,CASSPTKTAWAIQETQYF
TRBV3-1,few,TRBD2,CASSQVPSGSIVLYF
TRBV6-5,.,.,CASSPPRADYEQYF
TRBV5-1,.,TRBD1,CASSLATGEAQYF
TRBV13,few,TRBD2,CASSLILPTSDDEQFF
TRBV7-6,.,.,CASSLSHGLTPTDTQYF
TRBV28,.,TRBD1,CASSSSVTGGTEAFF
TRBV28,few,TRBD1,CASSTTGENYGYTF
TRBV25-1,once,.,CASSEVLGASNTGELFF
TRBV7-2,.,.,CASSLAKYYEQYF
TRBV11-2,.,TRBD1,CASSFGTGGDSNYGYTF
TRBV5-6,.,.,CASSLLAGTSYEQYF
TRBV28,.,.,CASRTWTQETQYF
TRBV27,few,TRBD2,CASSSLGAGGPNEQFF
TRBV29-1,many,.,CSVGLIGEQYF
TRBV7-9,.,TRBD2,CASSGRLAGGGTDTQYF
TRBV2,few,.,CASSLTSSHEQFF
TRBV5-1,.,.,CASSRNSVGRNTEAFF
TRBV6-5,few,TRBD2,CASSSSSGDSSYEQYF
TRBV12-3/TRBV12-4,.,.,CASSPGTAGILYGYTF
TRBV27,.,.,CASSLSQGNGFRGVGYGYTF
TRBV9,.,.,CASSSLARGPDEQFF
TRBV20-1,.,.,CSAPIYTTSYEQYF
TRBV6-1,.,TRBD1,CASSEGPRTGNTDTQYF
TRBV25-1,.,.,CASSEFWGPRGPYNEQFF
TRBV11-1,.,.,CASSLVWRAAGELFF
TRBV29-1,few,.,CSGGRGFNTEAFF
TRBV13,.,TRBD1,CASSYQDRVQQYF
TRBV27,.,.,CASRPDKWGEKLFF
TRBV28,.,.,CASRRRTYEQYF
TRBV7-2,few,.,CASQPTRPSYNEQFF
TRBV27,few,.,CASNRGGLRPSSYNEQFF
TRBV4-1,.,.,CASSRTQGSNYGYTF
TRBV28,.,.,CASTPDQWPNQPQHF